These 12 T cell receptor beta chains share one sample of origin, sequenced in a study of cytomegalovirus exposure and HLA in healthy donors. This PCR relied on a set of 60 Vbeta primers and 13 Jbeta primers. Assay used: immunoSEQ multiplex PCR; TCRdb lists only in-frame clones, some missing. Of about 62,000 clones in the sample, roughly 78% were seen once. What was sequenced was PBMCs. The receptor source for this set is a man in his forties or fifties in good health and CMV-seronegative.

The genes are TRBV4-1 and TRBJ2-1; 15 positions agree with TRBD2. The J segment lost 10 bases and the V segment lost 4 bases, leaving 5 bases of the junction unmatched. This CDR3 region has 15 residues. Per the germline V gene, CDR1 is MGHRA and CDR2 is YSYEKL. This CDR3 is CASSPGLAGGREQFF. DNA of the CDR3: TGCGCCAGCAGCCCTGGACTAGCGGGGGGGCGAGAGCAGTTCTTC.

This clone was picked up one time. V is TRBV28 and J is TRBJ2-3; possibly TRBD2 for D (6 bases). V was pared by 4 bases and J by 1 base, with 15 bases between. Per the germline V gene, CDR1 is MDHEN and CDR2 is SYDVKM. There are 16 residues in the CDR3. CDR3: CASSSPHSSGTDTQYF. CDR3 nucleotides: TGTGCCAGCAGTTCCCCTCACTCTAGCGGCACAGATACGCAGTATTTT. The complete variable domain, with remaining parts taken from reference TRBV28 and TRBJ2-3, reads DVKVTQSSRYLVKRTGEKVFLECVQDMDHENMFWYRQDPGLGLRLIYFSYDVKMKEKGDIPEGYSVSREKKERFSLILESASTNQTSMYLCASSSPHSSGTDTQYFGPGTRLTVL.

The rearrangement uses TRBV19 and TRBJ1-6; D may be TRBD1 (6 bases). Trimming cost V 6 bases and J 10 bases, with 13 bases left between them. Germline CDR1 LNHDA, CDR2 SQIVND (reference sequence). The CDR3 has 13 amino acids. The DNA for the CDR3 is TGTGCCAGTAGGAGGACAGCAGGCTCACCCCTCCACTTT. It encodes CASRRTAGSPLHF.

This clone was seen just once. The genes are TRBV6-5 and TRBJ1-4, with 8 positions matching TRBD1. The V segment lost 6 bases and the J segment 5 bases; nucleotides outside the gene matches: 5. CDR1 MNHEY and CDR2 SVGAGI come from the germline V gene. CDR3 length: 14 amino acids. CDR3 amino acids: CASRRTGSNEKLFF. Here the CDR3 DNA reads TGTGCCAGCAGGAGGACAGGGAGCAATGAAAAACTGTTTTTT.

CDR3 in DNA: TGCGCCAGCAGCTTCTCTCCAGCGGGAGGCGAAGAGACCCAGTACTTC. As protein: CASSFSPAGGEETQYF. The chain links TRBV5-1 to TRBJ2-5; TRBD2 matches 9 bases. CDR1 is SGHRS, CDR2 YFSETQ, per germline. The junction had 8 bases not matched to a gene; V was cut back by 2 bases and J by 3 bases. The CDR3 runs 16 residues.

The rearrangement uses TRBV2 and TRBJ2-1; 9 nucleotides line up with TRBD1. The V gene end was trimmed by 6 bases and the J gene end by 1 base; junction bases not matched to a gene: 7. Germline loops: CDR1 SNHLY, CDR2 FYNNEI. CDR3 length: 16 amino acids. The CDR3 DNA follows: TGTGCCAGCAGAATTACCGGGACAGGGTCCTACAATGAGCAGTTCTTC. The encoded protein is CASRITGTGSYNEQFF. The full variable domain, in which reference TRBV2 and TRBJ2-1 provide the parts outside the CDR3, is EPEVTQTPSHQVTQMGQEVILRCVPISNHLYFYWYRQILGQKVEFLVSFYNNEISEKSEIFDDQFSVERPDGSNFTLKIRSTKLEDSAMYFCASRITGTGSYNEQFFGPGTRLTVL.

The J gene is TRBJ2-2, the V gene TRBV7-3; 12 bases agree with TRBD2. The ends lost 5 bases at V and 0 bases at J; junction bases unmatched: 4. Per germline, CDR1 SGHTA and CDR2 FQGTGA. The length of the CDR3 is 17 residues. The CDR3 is CASSPRTSGANTGELFF. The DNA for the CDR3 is TGTGCCAGCAGCCCCCGGACTAGCGGGGCGAACACCGGGGAGCTGTTTTTT.

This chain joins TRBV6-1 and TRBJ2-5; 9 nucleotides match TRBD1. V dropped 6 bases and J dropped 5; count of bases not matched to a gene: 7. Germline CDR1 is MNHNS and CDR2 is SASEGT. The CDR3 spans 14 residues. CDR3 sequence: CASRAGTGWETQYF. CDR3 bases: TGTGCCAGCAGAGCCGGGACAGGGTGGGAGACCCAGTACTTC.

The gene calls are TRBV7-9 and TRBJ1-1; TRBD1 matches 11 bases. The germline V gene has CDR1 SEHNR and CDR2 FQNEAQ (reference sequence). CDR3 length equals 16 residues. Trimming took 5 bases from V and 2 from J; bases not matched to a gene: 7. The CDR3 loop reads CASSEGQGARNTEAFF. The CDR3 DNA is TGTGCCAGCAGCGAAGGACAGGGGGCGCGAAACACTGAAGCTTTCTTT.

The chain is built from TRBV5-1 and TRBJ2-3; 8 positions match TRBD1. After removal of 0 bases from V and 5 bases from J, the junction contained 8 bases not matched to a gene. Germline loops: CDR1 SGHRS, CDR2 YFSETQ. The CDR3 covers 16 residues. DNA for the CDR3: TGCGCCAGCAGCTTGGGGGTGGCAGGGGGCAGAGATACGCAGTATTTT. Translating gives CASSLGVAGGRDTQYF.

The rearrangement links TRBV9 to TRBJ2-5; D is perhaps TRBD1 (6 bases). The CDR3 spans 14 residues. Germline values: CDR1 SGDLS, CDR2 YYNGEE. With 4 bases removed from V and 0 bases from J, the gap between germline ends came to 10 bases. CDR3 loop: CASSFGQNQETQYF. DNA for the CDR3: TGTGCCAGCAGCTTCGGACAGAACCAAGAGACCCAGTACTTC. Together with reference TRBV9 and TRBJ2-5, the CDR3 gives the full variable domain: DSGVTQTPKHLITATGQRVTLRCSPRSGDLSVYWYQQSLDQGLQFLIQYYNGEERAKGNILERFSAQQFPDLHSELNLSSLELGDSALYFCASSFGQNQETQYFGPGTRLLVL.

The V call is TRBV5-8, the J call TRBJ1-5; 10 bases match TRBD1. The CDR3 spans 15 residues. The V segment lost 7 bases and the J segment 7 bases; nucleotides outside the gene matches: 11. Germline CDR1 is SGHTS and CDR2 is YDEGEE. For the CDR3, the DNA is TGTGCCAGCCAGCTTGACAGGGGGCTAGGGCAGCCCCAGCATTTT. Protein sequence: CASQLDRGLGQPQHF. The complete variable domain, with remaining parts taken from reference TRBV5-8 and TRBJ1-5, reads EAGVTQSPTHLIKTRGQQATLRCSPISGHTSVYWYQQALGLGLQFLLWYDEGEERNRGNFPPRFSGRQFPNYSSELNVNALELEDSALYLCASQLDRGLGQPQHFGDGTRLSIL.